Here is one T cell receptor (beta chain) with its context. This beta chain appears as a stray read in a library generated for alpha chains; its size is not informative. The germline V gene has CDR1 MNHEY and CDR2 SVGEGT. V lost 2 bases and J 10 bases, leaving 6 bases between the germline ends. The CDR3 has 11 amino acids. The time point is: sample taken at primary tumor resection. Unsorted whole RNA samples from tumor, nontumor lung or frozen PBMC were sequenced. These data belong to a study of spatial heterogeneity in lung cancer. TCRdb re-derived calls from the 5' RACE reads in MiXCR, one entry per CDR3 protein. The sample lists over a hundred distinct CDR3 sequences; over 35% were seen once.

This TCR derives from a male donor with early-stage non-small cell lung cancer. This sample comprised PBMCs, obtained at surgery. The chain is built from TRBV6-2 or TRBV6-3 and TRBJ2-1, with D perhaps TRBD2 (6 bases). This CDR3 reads CASSYLAEQFF. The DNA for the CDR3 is TGTGCCAGCAGTTACCTAGCGGAGCAGTTCTTC.